Listed below are T cell receptor beta chains from one sample, sequenced in a study of T cell responses to AZD1222 COVID-19 vaccine. Assay used: immunoSEQ multiplex PCR; TCRdb lists only in-frame clones, some missing. The sample has more than 55,000 clones; roughly nine tenths are singletons. The sequencing here drew on peripheral blood, taken 28 days after the second AZD1222 dose. The receptors derive from an adult who received the AZD1222 COVID-19 vaccine. The CDR3 runs from the conserved cysteine through the conserved F or W. The D gene is left open where the match is weak. Some rows have no size entry. The others give once, few or many, or a class for an expanded clone.

v_call,d_call,j_call,clone_size,cdr3_aa,cdr3_nt
TRBV7-9,NA,TRBJ1-6,NA,CASSLVRSPLHF,TGTGCCAGCAGCTTAGTGCGCTCACCCCTCCACTTT
TRBV2,TRBD1,TRBJ1-2,NA,CASSPGQGAYGYTF,TGTGCCAGCAGTCCCGGACAGGGGGCATATGGCTACACCTTC
TRBV2,NA,TRBJ2-2,NA,CASSEARPTGELFF,TGTGCCAGCAGTGAAGCGCGACCCACCGGGGAGCTGTTTTTT
TRBV2,NA,TRBJ2-7,NA,CASREDSYEQYF,TGTGCCAGCAGGGAAGACAGCTACGAGCAGTACTTC
TRBV15,NA,TRBJ1-6,NA,CATSRDLNSPLHF,TGTGCCACCAGCAGAGATCTGAATTCACCCCTCCACTTT
TRBV12-3/TRBV12-4,TRBD1,TRBJ2-1,NA,CASGQGGHEQFF,TGTGCCAGCGGACAGGGGGGGCATGAGCAGTTCTTC
TRBV5-1,TRBD1,TRBJ1-6,NA,CASSSRQGNYNSPLHF,TGCGCCAGCAGCTCTCGACAGGGGAACTATAATTCACCCCTCCACTTT
TRBV7-2,TRBD1,TRBJ1-4,NA,CASRGRGQSNEKLFF,TGTGCCAGCAGGGGGAGGGGGCAGTCTAATGAAAAACTGTTTTTT
TRBV6-2/TRBV6-3,NA,TRBJ2-3,NA,CASSYSGRGTDTQYF,TGTGCCAGCAGTTACTCTGGGCGCGGGACGGATACGCAGTATTTT
TRBV4-3,NA,TRBJ2-3,NA,CASSQDRNTQYF,TGCGCCAGCAGCCAAGATAGGAATACGCAGTATTTT
TRBV6-5,TRBD1,TRBJ2-1,NA,CASSYPGTGSLEQFF,TGTGCCAGCAGTTACCCTGGGACAGGGTCTCTTGAGCAGTTCTTC
TRBV5-1,NA,TRBJ1-3,few,CASSPTLRQVSGNTIYF,TGCGCCAGCAGCCCCACATTGCGACAGGTCTCTGGAAACACCATATATTTT
TRBV5-1,NA,TRBJ1-6,NA,CASSLEGVGSPLHF,TGCGCCAGCAGCTTGGAGGGAGTTGGTTCACCCCTCCACTTT
TRBV10-3,TRBD1,TRBJ1-2,NA,CAISESGQGDGYTF,TGTGCCATCAGTGAGTCGGGGCAGGGGGATGGCTACACCTTC
TRBV5-4,NA,TRBJ2-7,NA,CASSSPSAHEQYF,TGTGCCAGCAGCTCCCCTAGCGCCCACGAGCAGTACTTC
TRBV29-1,NA,TRBJ1-1,NA,CSATELRGNTEAFF,TGCAGCGCCACCGAGTTGAGGGGGAACACTGAAGCTTTCTTT
TRBV7-2,TRBD1,TRBJ2-7,NA,CASRLTGVNYEQYF,TGTGCCAGCAGGCTTACAGGGGTTAACTACGAGCAGTACTTC
TRBV9,NA,TRBJ2-7,NA,CASTPGLSSYEQYF,TGTGCCAGCACGCCGGGCTTGAGCTCCTACGAGCAGTACTTC
TRBV5-3,TRBD1,TRBJ2-5,NA,CARSCEFKTGGQETQYF,TGTGCCAGAAGCTGTGAATTTAAGACAGGGGGCCAAGAGACCCAGTACTTC
TRBV6-5,NA,TRBJ1-5,NA,CASSLQGGSNQPQHF,TGTGCCAGCAGTCTTCAGGGTGGCAGCAATCAGCCCCAGCATTTT
TRBV6-5,TRBD1,TRBJ1-4,NA,CASRDRATNEKLFF,TGTGCCAGCAGGGACAGGGCAACTAATGAAAAACTGTTTTTT
TRBV28,NA,TRBJ1-1,NA,CASSPPRGHKTLSTEAFF,TGTGCCAGCAGTCCCCCTCGAGGCCACAAGACACTGAGCACTGAAGCTTTCTTT
TRBV19,NA,TRBJ2-5,NA,CASSIALGRIKETQYF,TGTGCCAGTAGTATCGCCCTAGGGCGGATAAAAGAGACCCAGTACTTC
TRBV7-6,TRBD1,TRBJ1-5,NA,CASSSGRGQGSNQPQHF,TGTGCCAGCAGCTCCGGACGGGGACAGGGGAGCAATCAGCCCCAGCATTTT
TRBV11-3,NA,TRBJ2-7,NA,CASSCRRDCYEQYF,TGTGCCAGCAGCTGCCGTCGCGACTGCTACGAGCAGTACTTC
TRBV28,TRBD2,TRBJ2-7,NA,CASSLLVAGGTYEQYF,TGTGCCAGCAGTTTATTGGTAGCGGGGGGGACGTACGAGCAGTACTTC
TRBV27,NA,TRBJ1-1,few,CASSLSGTGNTEAFF,TGTGCCAGCAGTTTATCAGGAACAGGCAACACTGAAGCTTTCTTT
TRBV19,NA,TRBJ1-4,NA,CASSMGRTTNEKLFF,TGTGCCAGTAGTATGGGCCGTACAACTAATGAAAAACTGTTTTTT
TRBV25-1,NA,TRBJ1-1,few,CASRGSNTEAFF,TGTGCCAGCCGTGGGAGCAACACTGAAGCTTTCTTT
TRBV11-2,TRBD1,TRBJ2-7,once,CASSPGTGYEQYF,TGTGCCAGCAGCCCAGGGACAGGCTACGAGCAGTACTTC
TRBV5-6,NA,TRBJ2-2,NA,CASSFRPARSTGELFF,TGTGCCAGCAGCTTTCGGCCCGCCCGTAGCACCGGGGAGCTGTTTTTT
TRBV7-2,NA,TRBJ1-2,NA,CASSPSRTAPHGYTF,TGTGCCAGCAGCCCTTCGCGGACAGCCCCCCATGGCTACACCTTC
TRBV5-1,NA,TRBJ1-1,once,CASSSNGPGQRTEAFF,TGCGCCAGCAGCTCCAATGGACCGGGACAAAGGACTGAAGCTTTCTTT
TRBV6-5,TRBD1,TRBJ2-7,NA,CASTPGGNEQYF,TGTGCCAGCACCCCAGGGGGTAACGAGCAGTACTTC
TRBV9,TRBD1,TRBJ1-2,NA,CASSVMGQGRYGYTF,TGTGCCAGCAGCGTAATGGGACAGGGGCGCTATGGCTACACCTTC
TRBV5-1,TRBD1,TRBJ1-1,once,CASGRTGGTGNTEAFF,TGCGCCAGCGGCAGGACTGGGGGGACAGGGAACACTGAAGCTTTCTTT
TRBV5-6,NA,TRBJ2-7,NA,CASSFEGGISYEQYF,TGTGCCAGCAGCTTCGAGGGGGGAATCTCCTACGAGCAGTACTTC
TRBV24-1,TRBD2,TRBJ2-1,NA,CATSPGTSGAHEQFF,TGTGCCACCAGCCCAGGGACTAGCGGGGCCCATGAGCAGTTCTTC
TRBV6-4,TRBD2,TRBJ2-2,NA,CASSGLAGATGELFF,TGTGCCAGCAGTGGCCTAGCGGGAGCCACCGGGGAGCTGTTTTTT
TRBV11-2,TRBD2,TRBJ2-1,once,CASSLRLAGDSEQFF,TGTGCCAGCAGCTTACGGCTAGCGGGAGATTCTGAGCAGTTCTTC
TRBV7-3,NA,TRBJ1-3,NA,CASSLPGNTIYF,TGTGCCAGCAGCTTACCTGGAAACACCATATATTTT
TRBV5-5,NA,TRBJ1-4,NA,CASSLAPGGQANEKLFF,TGTGCCAGCAGCTTAGCCCCCGGGGGGCAAGCTAATGAAAAACTGTTTTTT
TRBV6-7,NA,TRBJ1-5,NA,CASLQNQPQHF,TGTGCCAGCTTACAGAATCAGCCCCAGCATTTT
TRBV28,NA,TRBJ2-3,NA,CASSLGPLDTQYF,TGTGCCAGCAGTTTGGGGCCCTTAGATACGCAGTATTTT
TRBV28,NA,TRBJ2-1,few,CASLTPRNNEQFF,TGTGCCAGCCTAACGCCCCGGAACAATGAGCAGTTCTTC
TRBV9,NA,TRBJ2-2,NA,CASSPTPSNTGELFF,TGTGCCAGCAGCCCAACCCCTTCGAACACCGGGGAGCTGTTTTTT
TRBV5-8,TRBD1,TRBJ2-7,NA,CASSLGTGSSYEQYF,TGTGCCAGCAGCCTCGGGACAGGGAGCTCCTACGAGCAGTACTTC
TRBV5-1,NA,TRBJ1-6,NA,CASSLEAGQNSPLHF,TGCGCCAGCAGCTTGGAGGCGGGCCAAAATTCACCCCTCCACTTT
TRBV10-3,NA,TRBJ1-5,NA,CAIRSDSNQPQHF,TGTGCCATCAGATCGGATAGCAATCAGCCCCAGCATTTT
TRBV18,NA,TRBJ2-2,NA,CASSEQGWRTGELFF,TGTGCCAGCTCAGAACAGGGTTGGAGAACCGGGGAGCTGTTTTTT
TRBV4-3,TRBD2,TRBJ2-7,NA,CASSHWTVFGLAGVREQYF,TGCGCCAGCAGCCACTGGACAGTTTTCGGACTAGCGGGAGTAAGGGAGCAGTACTTC
TRBV11-2,NA,TRBJ2-3,NA,CASSLGGGTDTQYF,TGTGCCAGCAGCTTAGGGGGCGGCACAGATACGCAGTATTTT